Listed here are 27 T cell receptor beta chains from one sample, sequenced in a study of T cell responses to AZD1222 COVID-19 vaccine. Generated by immunoSEQ multiplex PCR, the TCRdb table keeps only in-frame clones and is missing some. Of approximately 170,000 clones listed, around 88% are singletons. Sample: peripheral blood, taken 28 days after the second AZD1222 dose. The origin of the receptors is an adult who received the AZD1222 COVID-19 vaccine.

V gene TRBV10-1 combines with J gene TRBJ1-1; no clear D. With 1 base removed from V and 3 bases from J, the gap between germline ends came to 6 bases. The CDR3 spans 13 residues. Per germline, CDR1 WNHNN and CDR2 SYGVQD (reference sequence). The CDR3 is CASSEFGDTEAFF. DNA for the CDR3: TGCGCCAGCAGTGAGTTCGGGGACACTGAAGCTTTCTTT.

This chain connects TRBV23-1 to TRBJ2-7; 7 bases agree with TRBD2. TRBV23-1 is an ORF, with its function uncertain. This CDR3 spans 14 amino acids. The J segment lost 5 bases and the V segment lost 4 bases, leaving 8 bases of the junction unmatched. The CDR3 spells CASSPLGEGHEQYF. CDR3 DNA sequence: TGCGCCAGCAGTCCCCTCGGGGAGGGACACGAGCAGTACTTC.

The V call is TRBV7-8, the J call TRBJ2-7; 7 bases fit TRBD1. The CDR3 extends over 17 amino acids. Trimming cost V 4 bases and J 2 bases; bases outside gene matches: 14. Germline lookup yields CDR1 SGHVS and CDR2 FQNEAQ. CDR3 region: CASSSPAPGTATYEQYF. CDR3 coding DNA: TGTGCCAGCAGCTCCCCGGCGCCCGGGACAGCTACCTACGAGCAGTACTTC. Filled out from reference TRBV7-8 and TRBJ2-7, the complete variable domain reads GAGVSQSPRYKVAKRGQDVALRCDPISGHVSLFWYQQALGQGPEFLTYFQNEAQLDKSGLPSDRFFAERPEGSVSTLKIQRTQQEDSAVYLCASSSPAPGTATYEQYFGPGTRLTVT.

V is TRBV7-9 and J is TRBJ1-3; the match to TRBD1 covers 9 bases. The CDR3 totals 17 residues. Germline V lookup: CDR1 SEHNR, CDR2 FQNEAQ (reference sequence). V dropped 6 bases and J dropped 4; count of bases not matched to a gene: 13. CDR3 DNA sequence: TGTGCCAGCAGGCCCCCAGGGACAGGGTCAAACGGAAACACCATATATTTT. The encoded protein is CASRPPGTGSNGNTIYF.

This clone was detected only a few times. This chain connects TRBV18 to TRBJ2-6, with D perhaps being TRBD1 or TRBD2 (5 bases each). Per germline, CDR1 KGHSH and CDR2 LQKENI. Trimming cost V 4 bases and J 12 bases, with 13 bases left between them. The CDR3 sequence is 13 residues long. The CDR3 DNA reads TGTGCCAGCTCACTTGGGACGGGTAGCGTCCTGACTTTC. Translation: CASSLGTGSVLTF.

The V gene is TRBV3-1 (or the pseudogene TRBV3-2), the J gene TRBJ1-6; no firm D call. From germline, CDR1 is LGHDT and CDR2 YNNKEL (reference sequence). With 1 base removed from V and 3 bases from J, the gap between germline ends came to 7 bases. This CDR3 spans 15 amino acids. The CDR3 sequence is CASSQGQLYNSPLHF. CDR3 sequence (DNA): TGTGCCAGCAGCCAAGGTCAGCTCTATAATTCACCCCTCCACTTT.

CDR3 bases: TGTGCCAGCAGTTATCTTGGAGGGGGGGAGACCCAGTACTTC. It is translated as CASSYLGGGETQYF. The V and J genes are TRBV6-2 or TRBV6-3 and TRBJ2-5, with D perhaps assigned TRBD1 or TRBD2 (6 bases each). The germline V gene has CDR1 MNHEY and CDR2 SVGEGT. Deletions cut 3 bases from V and 5 bases from J, with 13 bases between. The CDR3 loop spans 14 amino acids.

This clone was seen a handful of times. This chain links TRBV14 with TRBJ1-2; D is perhaps TRBD1 (6 bases). Germline V gene lookup returns CDR1 SGHDN and CDR2 FVKESK. CDR3 length equals 14 residues. The ends were cut back, 2 bases at V and 4 bases at J, with 11 bases in the middle. The CDR3 loop is CASSQSTGSYGYTF. Written as DNA, the CDR3 is TGTGCCAGCAGCCAATCTACAGGGAGCTATGGCTACACCTTC.

The chain links TRBV12-3 or TRBV12-4 to TRBJ1-5; D not certain. This CDR3 spans 11 amino acids. V was trimmed by 4 bases and J by 5 bases, leaving 3 bases between them. CDR3 nucleotides: TGTGCCAGCAGTTGGGATCAGCCCCAGCATTTT. Its protein product is CASSWDQPQHF.

The gene calls are TRBV10-2 and TRBJ2-3; maybe TRBD2 (5 bases). The V gene lost 0 bases and the J gene lost 1 base, with 23 bases spanning the gap. Germline loops: CDR1 WSHSY, CDR2 SAAADI. This CDR3 spans 20 amino acids. The CDR3 DNA sequence: TGCGCCAGCAGTGAGTCGGCCCCCGCCGAACCGGGATGGGGCACAGATACGCAGTATTTT. It codes for CASSESAPAEPGWGTDTQYF.

The V gene is TRBV6-5, the J gene TRBJ1-2; no reliable D call. The length of the CDR3 is 13 residues. V lost 0 bases to trimming and J lost 5 bases, with 7 bases between them. Germline V lookup: CDR1 MNHEY, CDR2 SVGAGI. The chain's CDR3 is CASSYSAGYGYTF. The CDR3 coding sequence is TGTGCCAGCAGTTACTCGGCTGGATATGGCTACACCTTC.

Ten or more counts support this clone. V and J are TRBV10-2 and TRBJ1-1; 8 nucleotides align to TRBD1. Germline V gene sequence: CDR1 WSHSY, CDR2 SAAADI. The CDR3 is 14 residues long. V lost 3 bases to trimming and J lost 4 bases; unmatched junction nucleotides: 4. CDR3 sequence (DNA): TGCGCCAGCAGTGATACAGGGGGAATCACTGAAGCTTTCTTT. As protein: CASSDTGGITEAFF.

The rearrangement joins TRBV5-1 to TRBJ2-1; perhaps TRBD1 as D (6 bases). CDR3 size: 13 residues. The V gene's germline CDR1 is SGHRS and CDR2 YFSETQ. V was shortened by 0 bases and J by 7 bases, with 8 bases between the two germline ends. The CDR3 loop reads CASSLAGVNEQFF. CDR3 bases: TGCGCCAGCAGCTTGGCAGGGGTGAATGAGCAGTTCTTC.

The chain carries TRBV7-2 and TRBJ1-2; D is perhaps TRBD1 (5 bases). The CDR3 sequence is 13 residues long. V was pared by 4 bases and J by 8 bases, with 14 bases between. Germline V lookup: CDR1 SGHTA, CDR2 FQGNSA. CDR3 nucleotides: TGTGCCAGCAGCTCGGGGGGGATCGGCGGCTACACCTTC. Its protein product is CASSSGGIGGYTF.

The V call is TRBV10-3, the J call TRBJ1-6; TRBD1 matches 7 bases. Germline trimming cut 6 bases from V and 8 bases from J; bases unmatched to any gene: 4. CDR3 size: 13 residues. Looked up from germline, CDR1 is ENHRY and CDR2 is SYGVKD. DNA of the CDR3: TGTGCCATCAGGAGGGACAGCGATTCACCCCTCCACTTT. As protein: CAIRRDSDSPLHF.

This clone was recorded only once. The rearrangement joins TRBV7-9 to TRBJ2-5; D is possibly TRBD1 (7 bases). The germline gives CDR1 SEHNR, CDR2 FQNEAQ (reference sequence). CDR3 length equals 15 residues. V lost 2 bases to trimming and J lost 5 bases, with 15 bases between them. The CDR3 nucleotides are TGTGCCAGCAGCTTAAAAGAGGGGGCGGGGGAGACCCAGTACTTC. It yields the protein CASSLKEGAGETQYF.

The chain has TRBV11-3 and TRBJ1-2; TRBD1 is a possible D gene (5 bases). Trimming removed 2 bases from V and 5 bases from J, with 9 bases in between. Per germline, CDR1 SGHNT and CDR2 YENEEA. There are 13 residues in the CDR3. CDR3 DNA: TGTGCCAGCAGCTTAATCGGGGGGTATGGCTACACCTTC. It specifies CASSLIGGYGYTF.

The chain couples TRBV5-1 to TRBJ2-5; no clear D gene. Per the germline V gene, CDR1 is SGHRS and CDR2 is YFSETQ. The CDR3 covers 11 residues. The germline V and J ends were trimmed by 6 bases and 5 bases, with 8 bases remaining between them. CDR3 protein: CASISGETQYF. The CDR3 DNA reads TGCGCCAGCATTTCTGGGGAGACCCAGTACTTC.

The V gene is TRBV6-5, the J gene TRBJ2-7; TRBD1 aligns across 7 bases. The CDR3 has 15 amino acids. From germline, CDR1 is MNHEY and CDR2 SVGAGI. V was pared by 6 bases and J by 4 bases, with 12 bases of the junction left unmatched. CDR3 protein: CASSRQGLGNYEQYF. The DNA of the CDR3 is TGTGCCAGCAGCAGACAGGGATTGGGAAATTACGAGCAGTACTTC.

The chain joins TRBV5-5 to TRBJ1-1; maybe TRBD1 (6 bases). CDR1 and CDR2 (germline): SGHKS, YYEKEE (reference sequence). The CDR3 covers 16 residues. The germline V and J ends were trimmed by 5 bases and 2 bases, with 19 bases remaining between them. The CDR3 bases are TGTGCCAGCAGTTCGGGGGGCAGGATCCTAAACACTGAAGCTTTCTTT. As protein: CASSSGGRILNTEAFF.

The chain links TRBV11-2 to TRBJ1-4; D is unresolved. This CDR3 spans 18 amino acids. V dropped 5 bases and J dropped 0 bases, with 19 bases sitting between them. Germline-derived CDR1 and CDR2 are SGHAT and FQNNGV. Here the CDR3 DNA reads TGTGCCAGCAGCCCGCGATTAGGCCTCTTTGCAACTAATGAAAAACTGTTTTTT. It yields the protein CASSPRLGLFATNEKLFF.

This sequence joins TRBV9 and TRBJ1-2, with TRBD1 matching over 8 bases. The J segment lost 4 bases and the V segment lost 2 bases, leaving 1 base of the junction unmatched. The CDR3 loop spans 13 amino acids. Per the germline V gene, CDR1 is SGDLS and CDR2 is YYNGEE. In nucleotides, the CDR3 is TGTGCCAGCAGCGTTGGACAGGGCTATGGCTACACCTTC. The encoded protein is CASSVGQGYGYTF. Complete variable domain (other parts from reference TRBV9 and TRBJ1-2): DSGVTQTPKHLITATGQRVTLRCSPRSGDLSVYWYQQSLDQGLQFLIQYYNGEERAKGNILERFSAQQFPDLHSELNLSSLELGDSALYFCASSVGQGYGYTFGSGTRLTVV.

The chain couples TRBV7-9 to TRBJ2-6; D possibly corresponds to TRBD2 (6 bases). The CDR3 extends over 16 amino acids. V was pared by 5 bases and J by 0 bases, with 11 bases between. Looked up from germline, CDR1 is SEHNR and CDR2 is FQNEAQ (reference sequence). CDR3 sequence: CASSPPGSSGANVLTF. CDR3 coding DNA: TGTGCCAGCAGCCCCCCCGGGAGCTCTGGGGCCAACGTCCTGACTTTC.

The chain joins TRBV5-8 to TRBJ2-2; D is ambiguous. V was shortened by 2 bases and J by 6 bases, with 17 bases between the two germline ends. The CDR3 extends over 16 amino acids. Germline V gene lookup returns CDR1 SGHTS and CDR2 YDEGEE. The CDR3 loop reads CASSFRRRLRPGELFF. CDR3 nucleotide sequence: TGTGCCAGCAGCTTCCGGCGGCGGCTGAGGCCCGGGGAGCTGTTTTTT. The whole variable domain, filled in from reference TRBV5-8 and TRBJ2-2, reads EAGVTQSPTHLIKTRGQQATLRCSPISGHTSVYWYQQALGLGLQFLLWYDEGEERNRGNFPPRFSGRQFPNYSSELNVNALELEDSALYLCASSFRRRLRPGELFFGEGSRLTVL.

This clone was counted once. The genes are TRBV12-5 and TRBJ1-5, with TRBD1 matching 8 bases. The CDR3 contains 15 residues. V shed 1 base and J 5 bases; nucleotides not matched to a gene: 4. The germline gives CDR1 LGHNT, CDR2 FRNRAP. CDR3 sequence reads: CASGLATGGDQPQHF. The CDR3 DNA reads as TGTGCTAGTGGTTTGGCAACAGGGGGGGATCAGCCCCAGCATTTT.

This chain joins TRBV6-5 and TRBJ2-7; TRBD2 matches 7 bases. Germline loops: CDR1 MNHEY, CDR2 SVGAGI. J gave up 1 base and V 8 bases, and 5 bases lay outside the gene matches. The CDR3 totals 13 residues. CDR3 sequence: CASGRVGSYEQYF. For the CDR3, the DNA is TGTGCCAGCGGGAGGGTAGGGTCCTACGAGCAGTACTTC.

The chain has TRBV4-1 and TRBJ2-2; 10 bases are a match to TRBD1. J was trimmed by 8 bases and V by 3 bases; bases with no gene match: 6. The CDR3 consists of 15 residues. In germline, CDR1 is MGHRA, CDR2 YSYEKL. This CDR3 is CASSHSGTGDGELFF. The CDR3 region has the DNA TGCGCCAGCAGCCACTCCGGGACAGGGGATGGGGAGCTGTTTTTT.